This T cell receptor (beta chain) was sequenced during a study of cytomegalovirus exposure and HLA in healthy donors. Study-level results: Most TCRs appeared rarely, but some public TCRs recurred in many donors. The classifier reportedly diagnosed cytomegalovirus status with high sensitivity and specificity. Testing in vitro showed a few CMV-associated chains specific for CMV antigens.

V was pared by 5 bases and J by 1 base, with 8 bases between. CDR1 and CDR2 from the germline V gene are MNHNY and SVGAGI (reference sequence). The CDR3 is 14 residues long. TCRdb's copy holds only in-frame clones and misses some; the assay was immunoSEQ multiplex PCR. The table has 220,000 or so clones, approximately 83% seen once. As regards this clone: Its matching antigen is unknown.

The chain joins TRBV6-6 to TRBJ2-2, with D possibly being TRBD1 (6 bases). The sequence came from a young woman in good health and CMV-seropositive. The specimen was PBMCs. CDR3 bases: TGTGCCAGCAGTGCGGACAGGAACACCGGGGAGCTGTTTTTT. Translation gives CASSADRNTGELFF.